These T cell receptor beta chains were read from a single sample in a study of T cell repertoires in cytomegalovirus infection. TCRdb itself ran the reads through MiXCR, one entry per CDR3 protein. The sample has about 460,000 distinct CDR3 sequences, 11% seen once. Sequencing was carried out using PBMCs. These receptors all come from a human donor in good health (CMV status not recorded). Some clones in this sample may be carry-over from other donors' samples. CDR3s include the opening cysteine and the closing phenylalanine or tryptophan. The D gene is left open where the match is weak. For some rows the clone size is stated as once, few or many, or as a class when expanded; others skip it.

d_call: -
j_call: TRBJ2-4
v_call: TRBV2
clone_size: -
cdr3_length: 16
cdr3_aa: CASSEDRGEGGNIQYF
cdr3_nt: TGTGCCAGCAGTGAAGATAGGGGCGAGGGTGGGAACATTCAGTACTTC

d_call: TRBD1
j_call: TRBJ2-7
v_call: TRBV18
clone_size: many
cdr3_length: 13
cdr3_aa: CASSQGAVYEQYF
cdr3_nt: TGTGCCAGCTCACAGGGGGCCGTCTACGAGCAGTACTTC

d_call: TRBD2
j_call: TRBJ2-3
v_call: TRBV29-1
clone_size: -
cdr3_length: 15
cdr3_aa: CSVDRASGFSNTQYF
cdr3_nt: TGCAGCGTTGATAGGGCTAGCGGGTTTTCAAATACGCAGTATTTT

d_call: -
j_call: TRBJ2-7
v_call: TRBV28
clone_size: few
cdr3_length: 15
cdr3_aa: CASSPQEAPTYEQYF
cdr3_nt: TGTGCCAGCAGTCCCCAGGAGGCCCCCACCTACGAGCAGTACTTC

d_call: -
j_call: TRBJ2-7
v_call: TRBV9
clone_size: many
cdr3_length: 12
cdr3_aa: CASSVEGYEQYF
cdr3_nt: TGTGCCAGCAGCGTAGAAGGGTACGAGCAGTACTTC

d_call: -
j_call: TRBJ1-2
v_call: TRBV6-1
clone_size: many
cdr3_length: 14
cdr3_aa: CASSENQGTNGYTF
cdr3_nt: TGTGCCAGCAGTGAAAACCAGGGGACTAATGGCTACACCTTC

d_call: -
j_call: TRBJ2-3
v_call: TRBV28
clone_size: many
cdr3_length: 12
cdr3_aa: CASSLWGDPQYF
cdr3_nt: TGTGCCAGCAGTTTATGGGGGGACCCGCAGTATTTT

d_call: -
j_call: TRBJ2-1
v_call: TRBV6-5
clone_size: many
cdr3_length: 15
cdr3_aa: CASSYSRGWGNEQFF
cdr3_nt: TGTGCCAGCAGTTACTCGAGGGGATGGGGCAATGAGCAGTTCTTC

d_call: -
j_call: TRBJ2-5
v_call: TRBV11-2
clone_size: many
cdr3_length: 12
cdr3_aa: CASSREVGTQYF
cdr3_nt: TGTGCCAGCAGCCGAGAGGTCGGGACCCAGTACTTC

d_call: -
j_call: TRBJ2-2
v_call: TRBV3-1
clone_size: -
cdr3_length: 16
cdr3_aa: CASSPGALINTGELFF
cdr3_nt: TGTGCCAGCAGCCCAGGGGCACTGATAAACACCGGGGAGCTGTTTTTT

d_call: -
j_call: TRBJ1-2
v_call: TRBV12-3/TRBV12-4
clone_size: many
cdr3_length: 14
cdr3_aa: CASSHRRDSDGYTF
cdr3_nt: TGTGCCAGCAGTCATCGGCGGGACTCCGATGGCTACACCTTC

d_call: -
j_call: TRBJ2-7
v_call: TRBV3-1
clone_size: few
cdr3_length: 12
cdr3_aa: CASSQALREQYF
cdr3_nt: TGTGCCAGCAGCCAAGCTTTACGGGAGCAGTACTTC

d_call: TRBD1
j_call: TRBJ1-5
v_call: TRBV23-1
clone_size: few
cdr3_length: 18
cdr3_aa: CASSPGQDSNDSNQPQHF
cdr3_nt: TGCGCCAGCAGTCCGGGACAGGACTCGAACGACAGCAATCAGCCCCAGCATTTT

d_call: TRBD1
j_call: TRBJ1-4
v_call: TRBV5-1
clone_size: -
cdr3_length: 13
cdr3_aa: CASKGTGSEKLFF
cdr3_nt: TGCGCCAGCAAAGGGACAGGGAGCGAAAAACTGTTTTTT

d_call: -
j_call: TRBJ2-7
v_call: TRBV14
clone_size: few
cdr3_length: 15
cdr3_aa: CASSQRSGLPWEQYF
cdr3_nt: TGTGCCAGCAGCCAAAGATCGGGACTCCCCTGGGAGCAGTACTTC

d_call: -
j_call: TRBJ2-3
v_call: TRBV3-1
clone_size: many
cdr3_length: 16
cdr3_aa: CASSQDRGTATDTQYF
cdr3_nt: TGTGCCAGCAGCCAAGACCGAGGGACGGCCACAGATACGCAGTATTTT

d_call: TRBD1
j_call: TRBJ1-5
v_call: TRBV7-9
clone_size: few
cdr3_length: 17
cdr3_aa: CASSAGQGAFSGQPQHF
cdr3_nt: TGTGCCAGCAGCGCGGGACAGGGGGCCTTCTCGGGTCAGCCCCAGCATTTT

d_call: -
j_call: TRBJ2-7
v_call: TRBV7-2
clone_size: many
cdr3_length: 15
cdr3_aa: CASSLVATRSYEQYF
cdr3_nt: TGTGCCAGCAGCTTAGTGGCCACAAGGTCCTACGAGCAGTACTTC

d_call: -
j_call: TRBJ2-1
v_call: TRBV7-9
clone_size: many
cdr3_length: 14
cdr3_aa: CASSSSGLGKEQFF
cdr3_nt: TGTGCCAGCAGCTCGTCGGGGCTAGGGAAAGAGCAGTTCTTC

d_call: -
j_call: TRBJ2-7
v_call: TRBV14
clone_size: many
cdr3_length: 13
cdr3_aa: CASSQERAYEQYF
cdr3_nt: TGTGCCAGCAGCCAGGAAAGGGCTTACGAGCAGTACTTC

d_call: -
j_call: TRBJ1-1
v_call: TRBV27
clone_size: many
cdr3_length: 13
cdr3_aa: CASSLGGATEAFF
cdr3_nt: TGTGCCAGCAGCTTAGGAGGGGCCACTGAAGCTTTCTTT

d_call: -
j_call: TRBJ2-6
v_call: TRBV10-3
clone_size: many
cdr3_length: 16
cdr3_aa: CAISGSRGTGANVLTF
cdr3_nt: TGTGCCATCAGTGGGTCCCGGGGGACCGGGGCCAACGTCCTGACTTTC

d_call: -
j_call: TRBJ1-2
v_call: TRBV28
clone_size: few
cdr3_length: 12
cdr3_aa: CASTESGYGYTF
cdr3_nt: TGTGCCAGCACTGAGTCGGGCTATGGCTACACCTTC

d_call: -
j_call: TRBJ2-7
v_call: TRBV19
clone_size: -
cdr3_length: 16
cdr3_aa: CASSKGRAHPFYEQYF
cdr3_nt: TGTGCCAGTAGTAAGGGCAGGGCCCACCCCTTCTACGAGCAGTACTTC

d_call: -
j_call: TRBJ2-3
v_call: TRBV28
clone_size: -
cdr3_length: 15
cdr3_aa: CASSWGAGTADTQYF
cdr3_nt: TGTGCCAGCAGCTGGGGGGCGGGAACAGCAGATACGCAGTATTTT

d_call: -
j_call: TRBJ1-5
v_call: TRBV29-1
clone_size: -
cdr3_length: 14
cdr3_aa: CSVSSGSSNQPQHF
cdr3_nt: TGCAGCGTCTCAAGTGGGAGTAGCAATCAGCCCCAGCATTTT

d_call: -
j_call: TRBJ1-1
v_call: TRBV7-8
clone_size: many
cdr3_length: 15
cdr3_aa: CASSSQTTSRIEAFF
cdr3_nt: TGTGCCAGCAGCTCGCAGACGACCTCACGCATTGAAGCTTTCTTT

d_call: TRBD2
j_call: TRBJ2-3
v_call: TRBV28
clone_size: many
cdr3_length: 17
cdr3_aa: CASSLPLSSGVGDTQYF
cdr3_nt: TGTGCCAGCAGCTTACCCCTCTCTAGCGGGGTAGGGGATACGCAGTATTTT

d_call: -
j_call: TRBJ1-2
v_call: TRBV4-1
clone_size: many
cdr3_length: 16
cdr3_aa: CASSQDRGEFGYGYTF
cdr3_nt: TGCGCCAGCAGCCAAGATCGTGGGGAATTCGGCTATGGCTACACCTTC

d_call: -
j_call: TRBJ2-2
v_call: TRBV4-2
clone_size: -
cdr3_length: 14
cdr3_aa: CASNLDYHAGELFF
cdr3_nt: TGTGCCAGCAATTTGGACTACCACGCCGGGGAGCTGTTTTTT

d_call: TRBD2
j_call: TRBJ2-3
v_call: TRBV30
clone_size: -
cdr3_length: 14
cdr3_aa: CAWNGAGFTDTQYF
cdr3_nt: TGTGCCTGGAACGGAGCGGGGTTCACAGATACGCAGTATTTT

d_call: -
j_call: TRBJ1-1
v_call: TRBV29-1
clone_size: -
cdr3_length: 11
cdr3_aa: CSVESSTEAFF
cdr3_nt: TGCAGCGTTGAGAGTAGCACTGAAGCTTTCTTT

d_call: TRBD1
j_call: TRBJ2-5
v_call: TRBV30
clone_size: -
cdr3_length: 13
cdr3_aa: CACTTGSGGTQYF
cdr3_nt: TGTGCCTGCACGACAGGGTCAGGAGGGACCCAGTACTTC

d_call: -
j_call: TRBJ2-3
v_call: TRBV15
clone_size: many
cdr3_length: 17
cdr3_aa: CATSRAPRSSLVDTQYF
cdr3_nt: TGTGCCACCAGCAGAGCCCCAAGGAGTAGTCTGGTAGATACGCAGTATTTT

d_call: -
j_call: TRBJ1-6
v_call: TRBV6-5
clone_size: many
cdr3_length: 12
cdr3_aa: CASSFPGSPLHF
cdr3_nt: TGTGCCAGCAGTTTCCCAGGTTCACCCCTCCACTTT

d_call: TRBD1
j_call: TRBJ2-1
v_call: TRBV20-1
clone_size: -
cdr3_length: 14
cdr3_aa: CSASRTGSYNEQFF
cdr3_nt: TGCAGTGCTAGCCGGACAGGATCCTACAATGAGCAGTTCTTC

d_call: -
j_call: TRBJ2-1
v_call: TRBV5-1
clone_size: -
cdr3_length: 15
cdr3_aa: CASSLDGATYNEQFF
cdr3_nt: TGCGCCAGCAGCTTGGACGGGGCGACCTACAATGAGCAGTTCTTC

d_call: -
j_call: TRBJ1-2
v_call: TRBV19
clone_size: many
cdr3_length: 13
cdr3_aa: CASMDAVSRGYTF
cdr3_nt: TGTGCCAGTATGGACGCTGTATCCAGGGGCTACACCTTC

d_call: TRBD2
j_call: TRBJ2-2
v_call: TRBV7-9
clone_size: -
cdr3_length: 16
cdr3_aa: CASGGTSGANTGELFF
cdr3_nt: TGTGCCAGCGGCGGGACTAGCGGGGCGAACACCGGGGAGCTGTTTTTT

d_call: -
j_call: TRBJ1-2
v_call: TRBV28
clone_size: -
cdr3_length: 14
cdr3_aa: CASSLDTSRRGYTF
cdr3_nt: TGTGCCAGCAGTTTAGACACTTCTAGAAGGGGCTACACCTTC

d_call: -
j_call: TRBJ2-3
v_call: TRBV2
clone_size: -
cdr3_length: 14
cdr3_aa: CASSVALSTDTQYF
cdr3_nt: TGTGCCAGCAGTGTAGCGCTGAGCACAGATACGCAGTATTTT

d_call: -
j_call: TRBJ2-3
v_call: TRBV11-2
clone_size: many
cdr3_length: 17
cdr3_aa: CASSLDGRGWGRDTQYF
cdr3_nt: TGTGCCAGCAGCTTAGATGGTCGGGGGTGGGGAAGAGATACGCAGTATTTT

d_call: -
j_call: TRBJ1-3
v_call: TRBV7-2
clone_size: many
cdr3_length: 13
cdr3_aa: CASSLAAGNTIYF
cdr3_nt: TGTGCCAGCAGCTTAGCTGCTGGAAACACCATATATTTT

d_call: TRBD2
j_call: TRBJ2-2
v_call: TRBV7-8
clone_size: many
cdr3_length: 18
cdr3_aa: CASSLNGDPTSSTGELFF
cdr3_nt: TGTGCCAGCAGCTTAAATGGGGACCCGACTAGCTCCACCGGGGAGCTGTTTTTT

d_call: TRBD1
j_call: TRBJ1-4
v_call: TRBV4-2
clone_size: many
cdr3_length: 15
cdr3_aa: CASSQGQGGGEKLFF
cdr3_nt: TGTGCCAGCAGCCAGGGACAGGGAGGAGGAGAAAAACTGTTTTTT